This is a list of T cell receptor beta chains from one sample in a study of T-cell memory formation after mild COVID-19. TCRdb reprocessed the 5' RACE reads with MiXCR, giving one entry per CDR3 protein. In the table there are over 500,000 distinct CDR3 sequences, 17% of which are singletons. The sequenced material came from PBMCs or a T cell subset sorted from them (not recorded which). Receptors were obtained from an adult woman who had mild COVID-19 (a few samples of this study predate the infection). Cell type and time point are not known. CDR3s include the opening cysteine and the closing phenylalanine or tryptophan. Each record gives: V gene, J gene, D gene, clone size, CDR3 DNA, CDR3 protein. A D gene is named only where the DNA matches it firmly. Clone size is shown for a subset of rows, as once, few, many or a class of expanded clone.

TRBV7-8	TRBJ2-3	TRBD2	few	TGTGCCAGCAGCTTAATGAGGACTAGCGCAGATACGCAGTATTTT	CASSLMRTSADTQYF
TRBV7-2	TRBJ2-7	NA	few	TGTGCCAGCAGCCCGGCAGCCTACGAGCAGTACTTC	CASSPAAYEQYF
TRBV11-2	TRBJ2-3	TRBD2	NA	TGTGCCAGCAGCTCCGCTGGCGGGGGGTGGACAGATACGCAGTATTTT	CASSSAGGGWTDTQYF
TRBV27	TRBJ1-1	NA	NA	TGTGCCAGCAGTTTAAACGGAGGGGTCGAAGCTTTCTTT	CASSLNGGVEAFF
TRBV21-1	TRBJ2-1	NA	NA	TGTGCCAGCAGCACCCGCCTGTTAGCGGGGGACTACAATGAGCAGTTCTTC	CASSTRLLAGDYNEQFF
TRBV7-8	TRBJ1-5	NA	NA	TGTGCCAGCAGCCCGGAGAGGGGTCAACAGCCCCAGCATTTT	CASSPERGQQPQHF
TRBV3-1	TRBJ2-2	TRBD2	many	TGTGCCAGCAGCCCGACTAGCGCCCTTGCCGGGGAGCTGTTTTTT	CASSPTSALAGELFF
TRBV4-3	TRBJ2-3	NA	NA	TGCGCCAGCAGCCACTCACTAGGGCCAGATACGCAGTATTTT	CASSHSLGPDTQYF
TRBV12-5	TRBJ2-3	NA	few	TGTGCTAGTGGTTTGTTGCCCACAGATACGCAGTATTTT	CASGLLPTDTQYF
TRBV18	TRBJ2-5	TRBD1	NA	TGTGCCAGCTCACCACCACCAGGACAGGACCCTCAAGAGACCCAGTACTTC	CASSPPPGQDPQETQYF
TRBV7-9	TRBJ1-1	TRBD1	few	TGTGCCAGCAGCTTAAAGGGGGCGGGTACTGAAGCTTTCTTT	CASSLKGAGTEAFF
TRBV7-9	TRBJ2-5	TRBD1	few	TGTGCCAGCAGGTCCGGGACAGGGCCTGCGGAGACCCAGTACTTC	CASRSGTGPAETQYF
TRBV7-3	TRBJ2-1	TRBD2	NA	TGTGCCAGCAGCTTCGGGGGGGCCGAGAATGAGCAGTTCTTC	CASSFGGAENEQFF
TRBV12-3/TRBV12-4	TRBJ2-1	NA	NA	TGTGCCAGCAGTCCCTCCGACTTCTCCTACAATGAGCAGTTCTTC	CASSPSDFSYNEQFF
TRBV12-3/TRBV12-4	TRBJ1-1	NA	NA	TGTGCCAGCAGACCCACCTCTGGGCGGTCTGAAGCTTTCTTT	CASRPTSGRSEAFF
TRBV5-1	TRBJ2-2	NA	NA	TGCGCCAGCATCGGGGCCGCGAACACCGGGGAGCTGTTTTTT	CASIGAANTGELFF
TRBV4-1	TRBJ2-3	TRBD2	NA	TGCGCCAGCAGCCCCGGTCGGCGGGGGGGCAGCGGAGATACGCAGTATTTT	CASSPGRRGGSGDTQYF
TRBV9	TRBJ1-2	NA	many	TGTGCCAGCAGCCCCCGTGGTGTGGACCCCTTACCGGGAGGCTACACCTTC	CASSPRGVDPLPGGYTF
TRBV7-3	TRBJ2-2	TRBD2	NA	TGTGCCAGCAGCCCCCAGGCCCTAGCGGGGGTACCCGGGGAGCTGTTTTTT	CASSPQALAGVPGELFF
TRBV15	TRBJ2-3	NA	few	TGTGCCACCCAGGGACGGGGCACAGATACGCAGTATTTT	CATQGRGTDTQYF
TRBV2	TRBJ1-4	TRBD1	NA	TGTGCCACTAACAGGGGTCGGAGTGAAAAACTGTTTTTT	CATNRGRSEKLFF
TRBV5-5	TRBJ2-1	NA	few	TGTGCCAGCAGCTTGGTTGGGACTCTTCACTACAATGAGCAGTTCTTC	CASSLVGTLHYNEQFF
TRBV9	TRBJ2-5	TRBD1	many	TGTGCCAGCAAAGGGGGCGGGGAGACCCAGTACTTC	CASKGGGETQYF
TRBV18	TRBJ2-1	NA	few	TGTGCCAGCTCACCGTCCCCTCGGGGAAGCTCCTACAATGAGCAGTTCTTC	CASSPSPRGSSYNEQFF
TRBV11-2	TRBJ2-3	TRBD1	many	TGTGCCAGCAGCGCAATCAGGGGGCCAGATACGCAGTATTTT	CASSAIRGPDTQYF
TRBV27	TRBJ1-5	TRBD1	many	TGTGCCAGCAGTTTGGTTGGGGCAGGGGGGCAGCCCCAGCATTTT	CASSLVGAGGQPQHF
TRBV7-3	TRBJ1-1	NA	few	TGTGCCAGCAGCTCCTCCCCGTACACTGAAGCTTTCTTT	CASSSSPYTEAFF
TRBV5-1	TRBJ1-5	NA	many	TGCGCCAGCAGCTTGTCCGGGGGAGGCAATCAGCCCCAGCATTTT	CASSLSGGGNQPQHF
TRBV6-5	TRBJ2-1	NA	NA	TGTGCCAGCAGGAGAGGGGCCAATGAGCAGTTCTTC	CASRRGANEQFF
TRBV4-3	TRBJ2-1	TRBD2	NA	TGCGCCAGCAGCCAACGAGCGGGAGACTACAATGAGCAGTTCTTC	CASSQRAGDYNEQFF
TRBV12-3/TRBV12-4	TRBJ1-2	NA	few	TGTGCCAGCAGCATCCTTGAAATGGGGGGCTACACCTTC	CASSILEMGGYTF
TRBV11-2	TRBJ2-1	TRBD2	NA	TGTGCCAGCAGCCCCCACACTAGCGGTACTGGGAATGAGCAGTTCTTC	CASSPHTSGTGNEQFF
TRBV10-3	TRBJ2-7	TRBD1	few	TGTGCCATCAGGGGGACAGGGGGCCCCGAGCAGTACTTC	CAIRGTGGPEQYF
TRBV7-2	TRBJ2-5	TRBD2	NA	TGTGCCAGCAGCTGGACCGGGACTAGCGGCGGGACCCAGTACTTC	CASSWTGTSGGTQYF
TRBV4-2	TRBJ1-1	NA	few	TGTGCCAGCAGCCAAGATGGCGGGACACCGGGTTTCTTT	CASSQDGGTPGFF
TRBV7-9	TRBJ2-4	TRBD2	NA	TGTGCCAGCAGCCCCAGATCGCGGGGGAACGCCAAAAACATTCAGTACTTC	CASSPRSRGNAKNIQYF
TRBV7-2	TRBJ2-1	NA	few	TGTGCCAGCAGCCCCACCCCAGGATACAATGAGCAGTTCTTC	CASSPTPGYNEQFF
TRBV5-1	TRBJ1-2	NA	NA	TGCGCCAGCAGCTCATGGGACCTGACTTCTAACTATGGCTACACCTTC	CASSSWDLTSNYGYTF
TRBV6-1	TRBJ1-5	NA	NA	TGTGCCAGCAGTGAATATCGCAGGGGAGGGCAGCCCCAGCATTTT	CASSEYRRGGQPQHF
TRBV12-3/TRBV12-4	TRBJ2-7	TRBD2	NA	TGTGCCAGCAGTTTTCGGTCGGGAGGTAATGAGTACTTC	CASSFRSGGNEYF
TRBV6-6	TRBJ1-4	NA	NA	TGTGCCAGCAGTTACCCGGAGGGGAATGAAAAACTGTTTTTT	CASSYPEGNEKLFF
TRBV4-3	TRBJ1-5	NA	NA	TGCGCCAGCAGCCAGGCTGACAGGCCCAATCAGCCCCAGCATTTT	CASSQADRPNQPQHF
TRBV6-6	TRBJ2-1	TRBD2	few	TGTGCCAGCAGGGGCGGACTAGTTTCCTTCAATGAGCAGTTCTTC	CASRGGLVSFNEQFF
TRBV16	TRBJ2-5	TRBD2	NA	TGTGCCAGCCTGAAGCGGGGGACCAACCCACAAGAGACCCAGTACTTC	CASLKRGTNPQETQYF
TRBV21-1	TRBJ1-3	NA	few	TGTGCCAGCAGCAAAGTTAAAGGGATTGGGAGCGATCTCTCTGGAAACACCATATATTTT	CASSKVKGIGSDLSGNTIYF
TRBV7-2	TRBJ1-2	NA	few	TGTGCCAGCAGCTTAGCGGGGGGGCGTTATGGCTACACCTTC	CASSLAGGRYGYTF
TRBV4-1	TRBJ2-3	TRBD2	few	TGCGCCAGCAGCCAAGATGGGACTAGCGTGGAAGATACGCAGTATTTT	CASSQDGTSVEDTQYF
TRBV30	TRBJ1-2	TRBD1	NA	TGTGCCTGGGGAGGGGGCCCCGGCTACACCTTC	CAWGGGPGYTF
TRBV5-4	TRBJ2-2	NA	few	TGTGCCAGCAGCTGGGGTCAGCAACTAAACACCGGGGAGCTGTTTTTT	CASSWGQQLNTGELFF
TRBV5-1	TRBJ2-5	TRBD2	NA	TGCGCCAGCAGCTTCGCCTCTAGCGGGGGGGCCGGAGAGACCCAGTACTTC	CASSFASSGGAGETQYF
TRBV7-8	TRBJ2-3	NA	NA	TGTGCCAGCAGCTTAGATCTCTCGGCGGCCAGGCAGTATTTT	CASSLDLSAARQYF
TRBV6-6	TRBJ1-5	TRBD1	NA	TGTGCCAGCATCTTTGACAGGGGAGGGCAGCCCCAGCATTTT	CASIFDRGGQPQHF
TRBV10-3	TRBJ2-5	TRBD1	NA	TGTGCCATCAGCGGGACAGGGAAAGAGACCCAGTACTTC	CAISGTGKETQYF
TRBV5-6	TRBJ2-1	TRBD2	many	TGTGCCAGCAGCCTGAGCGGGAAGATCATCAATGAGCAGTTCTTC	CASSLSGKIINEQFF
TRBV27	TRBJ1-2	NA	few	TGTGCCAGCAGTCCTCGAAACCCAGTAGTAGATGGCTACACCTTC	CASSPRNPVVDGYTF